The source of this T cell receptor (beta chain) is a study of T cell repertoires in cytomegalovirus infection. Study details: From public TCR beta signatures came an indication of both CMV infection and matching HLA type. General observations from the study: Summed frequency of shared TCR beta families picked out CMV carriers who also had the relevant HLA. Dominating the ex vivo response were HLA-C-restricted CMV-specific TCR beta clonotypes.

Many counts were recorded for this clonotype. The antigen is undetermined. TCRdb independently ran MiXCR on the reads; one entry per CDR3 protein. The data show roughly 600,000 distinct CDR3 sequences, about 24% seen once. V was cut by 5 bases and J by 4 bases, with 7 bases left in between. CDR1 and CDR2 from the germline V gene are SGHTA and FQGTGA. CDR3 length: 12 residues. Sequenced material: CD8+ T cells from PBMCs. The chain has TRBV7-3 and TRBJ2-3; no clear D gene. The TCR sequence derives from a human donor in good health (CMV status not recorded). Some clones in this sample may be carry-over from other donors' samples. The CDR3 here is CASSLTPDTQYF. Written as DNA, the CDR3 is TGTGCCAGCAGCCTTACTCCAGATACGCAGTATTTT.